These 20 T cell receptor beta chains originate from one sample sequenced in a study of cytomegalovirus exposure and HLA in healthy donors. Produced via immunoSEQ multiplex PCR; TCRdb's table is partial and in-frame only. This table has about 190,000 clones, about 80% appearing once. Specimen: PBMCs. The receptors here all came from a woman aged 18 to 35 in good health and CMV-seropositive.

This chain links TRBV27 with TRBJ2-6, with 9 bases aligning to TRBD1. Germline CDR1 MNHEY, CDR2 SMNVEV (reference sequence). With 4 bases clipped from V and 1 base from J, the junction kept 8 bases outside the gene matches. CDR3 length: 18 residues. DNA for the CDR3: TGTGCCAGCAGTTCCCGGACAGGGGTGGGTTCTGGGGCCAACGTCCTGACTTTC. This gives the protein CASSSRTGVGSGANVLTF.

The chain links TRBV2 to TRBJ1-5; 12 nucleotides align to TRBD1. CDR3 size: 13 residues. The germline gives CDR1 SNHLY, CDR2 FYNNEI. V trimming: 11 bases; J trimming: 7 bases; junction bases outside the gene matches: 6. CDR3 bases: TGTGCCGCCGGGACAGGGGGCTACCAGCCCCAGCATTTT. This gives the protein CAAGTGGYQPQHF.

Written as DNA, the CDR3 is TGTGCCAGCAGCGAACCGGGACAGTCCTTTATGAACACTGAAGCTTTCTTT. Protein product: CASSEPGQSFMNTEAFF. The chain combines TRBV21-1 with TRBJ1-1; the DNA was not used to check the table's D call, TRBD1. TRBV21-1 represents a pseudogene. This CDR3 is built from 17 residues.

The CDR3 nucleotides are TGCGCCAGCACCCAGCAGCGGGCAAACACCGGGGAGCTGTTTTTT. This gives the protein CASTQQRANTGELFF. The chain joins TRBV5-1 to TRBJ2-2, with a possible D match to TRBD2 (6 bases). Deletions cut 6 bases from V and 2 bases from J, with 14 bases between. This CDR3 spans 15 amino acids. CDR1 SGHRS and CDR2 YFSETQ come from the germline V gene.

This clone was counted a few times. V gene TRBV9 combines with J gene TRBJ1-3; the match to TRBD1 covers 7 bases. The CDR3 covers 15 residues. V shed 3 bases, J shed 2 bases, and the junction held 5 bases outside the gene matches. CDR1 is SGDLS, CDR2 YYNGEE, per germline. CDR3 sequence: CASSGQGLAGNTIYF. CDR3 nucleotide sequence: TGTGCCAGCAGCGGACAGGGTTTGGCTGGAAACACCATATATTTT.

The CDR3 reads CASTSLAKNIQYF. In DNA, the CDR3 is TGTGCCAGTACCAGTTTAGCCAAAAACATTCAGTACTTC. The rearrangement links TRBV19 to TRBJ2-4, with unresolved D. CDR1 is LNHDA and CDR2 is SQIVND in the germline V gene (reference sequence). CDR3 size: 13 residues. V lost 7 bases and J lost 0, with 7 bases in between.

The J gene is TRBJ2-7, the V gene TRBV2; D ambiguous. Germline V gives CDR1 SNHLY, CDR2 FYNNEI. With 0 bases removed from V and 4 bases from J, the gap between germline ends came to 10 bases. The CDR3 has 14 residues. The DNA for the CDR3 is TGTGCCAGCAGTGAAGCTTTACACGTATACGAGCAGTACTTC. This translates into CASSEALHVYEQYF.

The chain couples TRBV6-5 to TRBJ2-7; D remains unclear. CDR1 is MNHEY and CDR2 is SVGAGI in the germline V gene. Trimming left V 0 bases short and J 3 bases short, with 9 bases between. This CDR3 spans 14 amino acids. Written as DNA, the CDR3 is TGTGCCAGCAGTTACTCGGGCCCAATCTACGAGCAGTACTTC. Protein sequence: CASSYSGPIYEQYF.

The J gene is TRBJ2-5, the V gene TRBV7-7; D may be TRBD1 (6 bases). CDR3 size: 14 residues. The ends were cut back, 0 bases at V and 5 bases at J, with 10 bases in the middle. Germline V gene sequence: CDR1 SSHAT, CDR2 FNYEAQ (reference sequence). CDR3 amino acids: CASSLAGQHETQYF. The DNA for the CDR3 is TGTGCCAGCAGCTTAGCCGGACAGCACGAGACCCAGTACTTC.

This clone was seen only once. The chain links TRBV5-4 to TRBJ2-7; possible D gene TRBD1, 6 bases. This CDR3 has 16 residues. With 0 bases removed from V and 0 bases from J, the gap between germline ends came to 13 bases. Germline loops: CDR1 SGHNT, CDR2 YYREEE (reference sequence). The chain's CDR3 is CASSLAGRGSSYEQYF. The CDR3 DNA follows: TGTGCCAGCAGCTTGGCTGGCAGGGGATCCTCCTACGAGCAGTACTTC.

In its sample, this clone was seen a few times. The V and J genes are TRBV7-2 and TRBJ2-3; 7 bases are a match to TRBD1. The germline V gene has CDR1 SGHTA and CDR2 FQGNSA. The CDR3 runs 13 residues. V shed 6 bases, J shed 6 bases, and the junction held 6 bases outside the gene matches. CDR3 coding DNA: TGTGCCAGCAGTGCGAGGGGGCGTGATACGCAGTATTTT. Amino acids: CASSARGRDTQYF.

This chain connects TRBV7-3 to TRBJ2-2, with D maybe TRBD2 (6 bases). Trimming took 1 base from V and 5 from J, leaving 20 bases between them. The CDR3 has 18 amino acids. Germline V lookup: CDR1 SGHTA, CDR2 FQGTGA. The CDR3 protein is CASSLSPGRGRLTGELFF. CDR3 coding DNA: TGTGCCAGCAGCTTAAGCCCTGGGCGGGGACGCCTGACCGGGGAGCTGTTTTTT.

The chain employs TRBV5-4 and TRBJ2-1; tentative D call: TRBD2 (6 bases). Germline V gives CDR1 SGHNT, CDR2 YYREEE (reference sequence). The V end lost 1 base, the J end lost 10 bases, and 9 bases lay between the germline ends. The CDR3 has 12 amino acids. DNA of the CDR3: TGTGCCAGCAGCTTGCTCGGGGGAGAGCAGTTCTTC. It translates to CASSLLGGEQFF.

The rearrangement links TRBV29-1 to TRBJ2-7; D is perhaps TRBD2 (5 bases). Germline V lookup: CDR1 SQVTM, CDR2 ANQGSEA. V was clipped by 7 bases and J by 4 bases, with 11 bases between them. This CDR3 region has 11 residues. DNA for the CDR3: TGCAGCGGACTATACCTGTACGAGCAGTACTTC. Protein sequence: CSGLYLYEQYF.

V usage is TRBV2 and J usage is TRBJ1-2; D unclear. Per the germline V gene, CDR1 is SNHLY and CDR2 is FYNNEI. The V end lost 4 bases, the J end lost 2 bases, and 8 bases lay between the germline ends. The CDR3 has 13 residues. The CDR3 region is CASSARENYGYTF. The CDR3 region has the DNA TGTGCCAGCAGTGCTCGCGAAAACTATGGCTACACCTTC.

The chain combines TRBV4-1 with TRBJ2-5, with 8 bases matching TRBD1. Germline V gene lookup returns CDR1 MGHRA and CDR2 YSYEKL. The CDR3 is 15 amino acids. Trimming cost V 4 bases and J 2 bases; bases outside gene matches: 6. CDR3 sequence: CASSLGQGSQETQYF. CDR3 bases: TGCGCCAGCAGCCTCGGACAGGGCAGTCAAGAGACCCAGTACTTC.

V gene TRBV5-1 combines with J gene TRBJ2-1; tentative D call: TRBD1 (7 bases). CDR3 length: 13 residues. In germline, CDR1 is SGHRS, CDR2 YFSETQ. The ends were cut back, 0 bases at V and 14 bases at J, with 15 bases in the middle. The CDR3 reads CASSLASRGTEFF. The CDR3 DNA is TGCGCCAGCAGCTTGGCCTCGCGCGGGACAGAGTTCTTC.

The rearrangement uses TRBV9 and TRBJ2-3; 14 nucleotides agree with TRBD2. The CDR3 is 17 amino acids. With V trimmed by 6 bases and J by 2 bases, 8 bases remained unmatched. The germline gives CDR1 SGDLS, CDR2 YYNGEE. The CDR3 DNA follows: TGTGCCAGCACTGGACTAGCGGGGGGCGTCAACACAGATACGCAGTATTTT. Translated, it gives CASTGLAGGVNTDTQYF.

The chain couples TRBV28 to TRBJ1-1, with TRBD1 as a possible D gene (5 bases). Germline V gene lookup returns CDR1 MDHEN and CDR2 SYDVKM. The CDR3 runs 15 residues. V was pared by 3 bases and J by 5 bases, with 16 bases between. CDR3: CASSLRGTLGTEAFF. The DNA of the CDR3 is TGTGCCAGCAGTTTGCGGGGGACTTTGGGGACTGAAGCTTTCTTT.

This clone was seen a handful of times. The gene calls are TRBV5-4 and TRBJ1-1, with TRBD1 as a possible D gene (6 bases). Germline V lookup: CDR1 SGHNT, CDR2 YYREEE (reference sequence). Trimming removed 5 bases at V and 9 bases at J, with 20 bases between. There are 14 residues in the CDR3. The CDR3 protein is CASRDRGGAIKAFF. DNA for the CDR3: TGTGCCAGCAGGGACCGTGGGGGCGCGATTAAAGCTTTCTTT.